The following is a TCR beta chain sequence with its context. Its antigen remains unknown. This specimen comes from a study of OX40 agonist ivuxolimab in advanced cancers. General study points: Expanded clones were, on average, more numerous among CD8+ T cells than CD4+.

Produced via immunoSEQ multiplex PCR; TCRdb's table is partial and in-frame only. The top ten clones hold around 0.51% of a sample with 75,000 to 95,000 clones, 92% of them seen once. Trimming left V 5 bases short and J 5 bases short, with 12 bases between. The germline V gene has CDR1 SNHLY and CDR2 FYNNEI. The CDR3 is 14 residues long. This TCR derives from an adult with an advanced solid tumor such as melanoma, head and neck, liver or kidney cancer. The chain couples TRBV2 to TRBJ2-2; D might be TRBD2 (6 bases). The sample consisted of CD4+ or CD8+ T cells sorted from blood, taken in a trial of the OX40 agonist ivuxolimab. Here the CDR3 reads CASSFRGGTGELFF. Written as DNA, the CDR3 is TGTGCCAGCAGTTTCCGGGGAGGTACCGGGGAGCTGTTTTTT.